This T cell receptor (beta chain) came from a study of blood T cell repertoires in COVID-19. Study information: The study drew acute and convalescent COVID-19 samples from the United States, Italy and Spain.

Sequencing used immunoSEQ multiplex PCR; TCRdb keeps in-frame clones, though not all of them. The sample has about 230,000 clones; 81% are singletons. Germline CDR1 reads MNHEY; CDR2 reads SVGEGT. Trimming removed 2 bases at V and 7 bases at J, with 12 bases between. The CDR3 runs 14 residues. This clone showed up just once. Sequences were obtained from peripheral blood. The origin of this receptor is a woman aged 80 or over with acute or convalescent COVID-19. The chain employs TRBV6-2 or TRBV6-3 and TRBJ1-5; possible D gene TRBD1, 5 bases. The CDR3 region has the DNA TGTGCCAGCAGTTACAGGCAGGGCGAACAGCCCCAGCATTTT. This sequence encodes CASSYRQGEQPQHF.